Below, 12 T cell receptor beta chains from the same sample are listed, as sequenced in a study of blood T cells in healthy people across ages. A second PCR of roughly 7 to 11 cycles used a sample-barcoded 5' primer and a J-beta primer mix. TCRdb redid the calling of the 5' RACE reads with MiXCR, one entry per CDR3 protein. The repertoire holds around 650,000 distinct CDR3 sequences, with roughly 43% as singletons. The sample consisted of blood. These receptors all come from a man older than 75 in good health.

There are a few counts of this clonotype. J is TRBJ2-5 and V is TRBV10-1, with D perhaps matching TRBD2 (5 bases). The germline V gene has CDR1 WNHNN and CDR2 SYGVQD (reference sequence). The V gene lost 6 bases and the J gene lost 5 bases, with 25 bases spanning the gap. The length of the CDR3 is 17 residues. CDR3 sequence: CASRASTIPNPSETQYF. Here the CDR3 DNA reads TGCGCCAGCAGAGCCAGCACCATCCCAAACCCTAGCGAGACCCAGTACTTC.

The chain employs TRBV20-1 and TRBJ1-1, with TRBD1 as a possible D gene (5 bases). The V gene's germline CDR1 is DFQATT and CDR2 SNEGSKA (reference sequence). V was shortened by 0 bases and J by 0 bases, with 11 bases between the two germline ends. The CDR3 consists of 15 residues. The CDR3 spells CSARDRGQMNTEAFF. The CDR3, as DNA: TGCAGTGCTAGAGATCGGGGCCAGATGAACACTGAAGCTTTCTTT.

The chain couples TRBV20-1 to TRBJ2-1; D not certain. Germline values: CDR1 DFQATT, CDR2 SNEGSKA (reference sequence). The CDR3 runs to 13 residues. V lost 6 bases, J lost 9 bases, and 18 bases lay in between. The CDR3 bases are TGCAGTGCCACACGGTCCCCTGCAAGTGAGCAGTTCTTC. It encodes CSATRSPASEQFF.

The genes are TRBV4-3 and TRBJ2-7, with TRBD2 identical over 9 bases. The CDR3 extends over 14 amino acids. Unmatched junction bases numbered 5, after V lost 2 bases and J lost 6 bases. Germline loops: CDR1 LGHNA, CDR2 YSLEER. CDR3 coding DNA: TGCGCCAGCAGCCAAATAGCGGGAGTACGCGAGCAGTACTTC. Its protein product is CASSQIAGVREQYF.

This clonotype was recorded many times. This rearrangement joins TRBV29-1 to TRBJ2-5; 7 nucleotides agree with TRBD1. This CDR3 contains 11 residues. CDR1 and CDR2 from the germline V gene are SQVTM and ANQGSEA. V dropped 3 bases and J dropped 5; count of bases not matched to a gene: 0. CDR3 protein: CSVETGETQYF. The CDR3 coding sequence is TGCAGCGTTGAGACAGGGGAGACCCAGTACTTC.

V gene TRBV3-1 combines with J gene TRBJ2-5; D perhaps matches TRBD2 (7 bases). Germline V lookup: CDR1 LGHDT, CDR2 YNNKEL (reference sequence). Trimming took 2 bases from V and 4 from J, leaving 14 bases between them. The CDR3 extends over 15 amino acids. In DNA, the CDR3 is TGTGCCAGCAGCCAAAAGGGGGGGCGGTTAGAGACCCAGTACTTC. Its translation is CASSQKGGRLETQYF.

This clonotype turned up a few times. The chain couples TRBV10-2 to TRBJ2-7; 9 bases match TRBD2. The CDR3 loop spans 15 amino acids. V shed 6 bases and J 2 bases; nucleotides not matched to a gene: 8. Germline V gives CDR1 WSHSY, CDR2 SAAADI. For the CDR3, the DNA is TGCGCCAGCAGACTAATTAGCGGGGGTACCTACGAGCAGTACTTC. Protein: CASRLISGGTYEQYF.

This clonotype was recorded once. The V call is TRBV29-1, the J call TRBJ2-2, with 8 bases identical to TRBD1. CDR1 is SQVTM and CDR2 is ANQGSEA in the germline V gene. V lost 4 bases, J lost 1 base, and 2 bases stayed unmatched. The CDR3 spans 14 residues. The CDR3 DNA reads TGCAGCGTTGGGGGGACAGGGAACACCGGGGAGCTGTTTTTT. It translates to CSVGGTGNTGELFF.

The V and J genes are TRBV3-1 and TRBJ2-5, with 10 bases identical to TRBD2. The CDR3 totals 20 residues. Losses at the gene ends were 0 bases for V and 4 bases for J; bases not matched to a gene: 17. CDR1 and CDR2 from the germline V gene are LGHDT and YNNKEL (reference sequence). The DNA for the CDR3 is TGTGCCAGCAGCCAAGATACATTAAGCGGGGGGGCCCATGGAGGAGAGACCCAGTACTTC. It specifies CASSQDTLSGGAHGGETQYF.

A few counts support this clonotype. A single base separates this from a much larger clone, so it may be a read error. This chain joins TRBV5-1 and TRBJ2-1; D call uncertain. The J call could be wrong; TRBJ2-7 is a better fit for the DNA end. The germline V gene encodes CDR1 SGHRS and CDR2 YFSETQ. The CDR3 is 12 residues long. The CDR3 nucleotides read TGCGCCAGCAGCTTCTCCTACAATGAGCAGTACTTC. Translation gives CASSFSYNEQYF.

The V gene is TRBV20-1, the J gene TRBJ2-4; D could derive from TRBD1 or TRBD2 (6 bases each). TRBJ2-7 explains the end of the DNA better; the J call may be wrong. The CDR3 extends over 14 amino acids. Germline CDR1 and CDR2: DFQATT and SNEGSKA (reference sequence). This CDR3 reads CSADRGRTYYEQYF. Here the CDR3 DNA reads TGCAGTGCGGATCGGGGGCGGACGTACTACGAGCAGTACTTC.

This clonotype was counted ten times or more. The chain joins TRBV20-1 to TRBJ1-1; D ambiguous. The CDR3 is made up of 11 amino acids. Per the germline V gene, CDR1 is DFQATT and CDR2 is SNEGSKA (reference sequence). Trimming took off 4 bases at V and 5 bases at J, with 8 bases between the two ends. Here the CDR3 reads CSANPRTEAFF. The CDR3 DNA is TGCAGTGCTAATCCTAGAACTGAAGCTTTCTTT.